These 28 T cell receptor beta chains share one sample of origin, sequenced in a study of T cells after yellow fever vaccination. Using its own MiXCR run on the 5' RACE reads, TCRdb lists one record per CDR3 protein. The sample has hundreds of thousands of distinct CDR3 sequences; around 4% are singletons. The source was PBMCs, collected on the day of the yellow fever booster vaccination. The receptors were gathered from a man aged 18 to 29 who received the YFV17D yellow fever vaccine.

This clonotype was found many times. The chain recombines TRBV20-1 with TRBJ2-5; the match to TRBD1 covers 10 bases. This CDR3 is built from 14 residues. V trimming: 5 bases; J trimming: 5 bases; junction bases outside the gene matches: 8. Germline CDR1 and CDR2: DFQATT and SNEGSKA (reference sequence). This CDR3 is CSASPGTGVETQYF. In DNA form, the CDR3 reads TGCAGTGCTTCCCCCGGGACAGGGGTTGAGACCCAGTACTTC.

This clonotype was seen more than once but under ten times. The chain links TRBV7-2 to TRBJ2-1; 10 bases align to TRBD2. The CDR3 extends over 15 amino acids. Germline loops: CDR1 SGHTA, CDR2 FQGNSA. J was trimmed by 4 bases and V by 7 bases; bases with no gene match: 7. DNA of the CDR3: TGTGCCAGCATGAATACTAGCGGGGCGTACAATGAGCAGTTCTTC. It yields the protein CASMNTSGAYNEQFF. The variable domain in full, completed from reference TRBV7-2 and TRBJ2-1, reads GAGVSQSPSNKVTEKGKDVELRCDPISGHTALYWYRQSLGQGLEFLIYFQGNSAPDKSGLPSDRFSAERTGGSVSTLTIQRTQQEDSAVYLCASMNTSGAYNEQFFGPGTRLTVL.

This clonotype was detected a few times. The CDR3 loop reads CASSLGMETQYF. The CDR3 coding sequence is TGTGCCAGCAGCTTGGGGATGGAGACCCAGTACTTC. The chain has TRBV7-9 and TRBJ2-5; D is unresolved. Trimming cost V 3 bases and J 5 bases, with 7 bases left between them. Germline CDR1 reads SEHNR; CDR2 reads FQNEAQ (reference sequence). The CDR3 spans 12 residues. Drawing the rest from reference TRBV7-9 and TRBJ2-5, the complete variable domain is DTGVSQNPRHKITKRGQNVTFRCDPISEHNRLYWYRQTLGQGPEFLTYFQNEAQLEKSRLLSDRFSAERPKGSFSTLEIQRTEQGDSAMYLCASSLGMETQYFGPGTRLLVL.

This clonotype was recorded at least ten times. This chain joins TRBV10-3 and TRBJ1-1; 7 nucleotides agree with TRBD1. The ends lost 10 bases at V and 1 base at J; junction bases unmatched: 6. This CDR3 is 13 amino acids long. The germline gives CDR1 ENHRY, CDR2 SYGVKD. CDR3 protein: CATSRTGNTEAFF. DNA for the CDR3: TGTGCCACCTCTCGGACAGGGAACACTGAAGCTTTCTTT.

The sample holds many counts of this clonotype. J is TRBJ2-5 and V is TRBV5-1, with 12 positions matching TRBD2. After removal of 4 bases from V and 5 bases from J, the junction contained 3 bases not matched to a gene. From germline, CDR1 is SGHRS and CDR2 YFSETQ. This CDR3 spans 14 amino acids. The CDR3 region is CASSTGLAGETQYF. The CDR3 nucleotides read TGCGCCAGCAGCACGGGACTAGCGGGTGAGACCCAGTACTTC. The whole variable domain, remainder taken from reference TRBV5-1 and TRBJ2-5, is KAGVTQTPRYLIKTRGQQVTLSCSPISGHRSVSWYQQTPGQGLQFLFEYFSETQRNKGNFPGRFSGRQFSNSRSEMNVSTLELGDSALYLCASSTGLAGETQYFGPGTRLLVL.

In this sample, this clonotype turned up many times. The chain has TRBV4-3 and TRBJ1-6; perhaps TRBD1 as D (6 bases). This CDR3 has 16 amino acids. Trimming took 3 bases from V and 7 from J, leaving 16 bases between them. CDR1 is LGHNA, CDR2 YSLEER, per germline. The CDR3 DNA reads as TGCGCCAGCAGCCAGGGGACTCAGGGGTGGAATTCACCCCTCCACTTT. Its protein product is CASSQGTQGWNSPLHF.

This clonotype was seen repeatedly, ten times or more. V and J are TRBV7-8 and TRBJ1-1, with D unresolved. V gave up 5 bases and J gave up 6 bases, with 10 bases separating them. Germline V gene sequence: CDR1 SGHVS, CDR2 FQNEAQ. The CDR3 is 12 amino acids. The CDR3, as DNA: TGTGCCAGCAGCCAGAACTTCGCTGAAGCTTTCTTT. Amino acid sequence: CASSQNFAEAFF. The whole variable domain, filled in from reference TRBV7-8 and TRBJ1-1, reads GAGVSQSPRYKVAKRGQDVALRCDPISGHVSLFWYQQALGQGPEFLTYFQNEAQLDKSGLPSDRFFAERPEGSVSTLKIQRTQQEDSAVYLCASSQNFAEAFFGQGTRLTVV.

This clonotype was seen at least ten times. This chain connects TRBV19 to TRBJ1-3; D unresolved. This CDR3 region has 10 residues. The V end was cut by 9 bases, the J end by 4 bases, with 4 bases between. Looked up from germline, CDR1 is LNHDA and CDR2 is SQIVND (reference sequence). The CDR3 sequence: CASRGNTIYF. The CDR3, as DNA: TGTGCCAGCCGCGGAAACACCATATATTTT.

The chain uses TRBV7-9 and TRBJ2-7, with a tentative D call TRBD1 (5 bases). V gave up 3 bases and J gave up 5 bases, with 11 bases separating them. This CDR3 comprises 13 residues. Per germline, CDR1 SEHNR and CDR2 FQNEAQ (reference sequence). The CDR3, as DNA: TGTGCCAGCAGCTTGACAGCGTTCCACGAGCAGTACTTC. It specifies CASSLTAFHEQYF.

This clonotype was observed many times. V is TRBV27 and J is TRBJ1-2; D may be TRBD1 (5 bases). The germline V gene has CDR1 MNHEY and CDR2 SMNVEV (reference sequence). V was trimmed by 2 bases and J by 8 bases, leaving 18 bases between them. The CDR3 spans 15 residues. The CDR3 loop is CASSLQARGPEGYTF. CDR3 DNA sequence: TGTGCCAGCAGTTTACAAGCGCGGGGCCCGGAGGGCTACACCTTC.

The CDR3, as DNA: TGCGCCAGCGCCGATGGTCCGGGACAGGGGATTTTGGAGACCCAGTACTTC. Encoded protein: CASADGPGQGILETQYF. The chain links TRBV5-1 to TRBJ2-5, with 10 bases matching TRBD1. The CDR3 consists of 17 residues. Trimming removed 7 bases from V and 5 bases from J; junction bases left unmatched: 17. Germline CDR1 and CDR2: SGHRS and YFSETQ. Looking up the rest from reference TRBV5-1 and TRBJ2-5 gives the full variable domain: KAGVTQTPRYLIKTRGQQVTLSCSPISGHRSVSWYQQTPGQGLQFLFEYFSETQRNKGNFPGRFSGRQFSNSRSEMNVSTLELGDSALYLCASADGPGQGILETQYFGPGTRLLVL.

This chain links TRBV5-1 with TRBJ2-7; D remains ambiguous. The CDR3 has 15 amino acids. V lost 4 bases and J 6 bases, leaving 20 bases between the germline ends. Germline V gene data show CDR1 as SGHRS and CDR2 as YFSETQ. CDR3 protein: CASSPSPQVSGEQYV. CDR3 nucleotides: TGCGCCAGCAGCCCATCACCTCAGGTTTCGGGCGAGCAGTACGTC.

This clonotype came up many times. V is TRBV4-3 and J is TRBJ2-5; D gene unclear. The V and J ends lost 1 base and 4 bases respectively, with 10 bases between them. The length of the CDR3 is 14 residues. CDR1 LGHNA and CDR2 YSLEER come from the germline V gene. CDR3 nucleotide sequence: TGCGCCAGCAGCCAAGGCCCCGTCCGAGAGACCCAGTACTTC. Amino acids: CASSQGPVRETQYF.

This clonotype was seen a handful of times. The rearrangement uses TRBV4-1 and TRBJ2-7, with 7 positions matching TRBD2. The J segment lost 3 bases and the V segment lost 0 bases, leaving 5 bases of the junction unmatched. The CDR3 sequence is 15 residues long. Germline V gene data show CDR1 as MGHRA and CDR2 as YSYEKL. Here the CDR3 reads CASSQDPGGNYEQYF. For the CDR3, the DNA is TGCGCCAGCAGCCAAGATCCCGGGGGGAACTACGAGCAGTACTTC.

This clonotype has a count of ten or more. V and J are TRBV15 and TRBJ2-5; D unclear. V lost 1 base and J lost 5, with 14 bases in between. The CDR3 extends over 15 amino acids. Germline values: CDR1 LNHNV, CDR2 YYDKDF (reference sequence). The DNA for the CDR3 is TGTGCCACCAGCAGAGGGCTAGGAACGTCGGAGACCCAGTACTTC. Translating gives CATSRGLGTSETQYF.

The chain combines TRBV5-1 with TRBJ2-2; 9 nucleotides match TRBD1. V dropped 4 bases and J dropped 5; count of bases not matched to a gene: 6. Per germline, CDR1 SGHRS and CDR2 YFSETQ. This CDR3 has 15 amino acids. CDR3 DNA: TGCGCCAGCAGCACAGAGGACAGGGGTACCGGGGAGCTGTTTTTT. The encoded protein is CASSTEDRGTGELFF.

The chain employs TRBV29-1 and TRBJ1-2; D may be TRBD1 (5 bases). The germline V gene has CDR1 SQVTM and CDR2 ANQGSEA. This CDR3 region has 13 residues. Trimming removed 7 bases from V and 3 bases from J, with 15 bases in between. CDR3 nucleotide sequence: TGCAGCGCGCACAGGACATCCGACTATGGCTACACCTTC. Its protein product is CSAHRTSDYGYTF.

CDR3 region: CASSEAGPSSGYTF. The CDR3 region has the DNA TGTGCCAGCAGTGAAGCTGGCCCATCCAGTGGCTACACCTTC. The V and J genes are TRBV2 and TRBJ1-2; D is unclear. CDR1 and CDR2 (germline): SNHLY, FYNNEI. Trimming took 0 bases from V and 7 from J, leaving 12 bases between them. The CDR3 length is 14 residues.

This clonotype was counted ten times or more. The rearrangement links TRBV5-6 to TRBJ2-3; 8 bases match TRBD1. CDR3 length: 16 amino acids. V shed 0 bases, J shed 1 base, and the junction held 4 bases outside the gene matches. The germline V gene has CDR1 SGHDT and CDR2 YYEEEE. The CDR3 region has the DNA TGTGCCAGCAGCTTGGGGTTGACAGGGGGCACAGATACGCAGTATTTT. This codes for CASSLGLTGGTDTQYF.

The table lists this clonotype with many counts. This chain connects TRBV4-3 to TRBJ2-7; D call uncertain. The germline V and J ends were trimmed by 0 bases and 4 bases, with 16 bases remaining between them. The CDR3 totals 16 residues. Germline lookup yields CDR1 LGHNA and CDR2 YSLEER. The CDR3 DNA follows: TGCGCCAGCAGCCAAGACATCGGCCAGCTCGGTTACGAGCAGTACGTC. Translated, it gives CASSQDIGQLGYEQYV.

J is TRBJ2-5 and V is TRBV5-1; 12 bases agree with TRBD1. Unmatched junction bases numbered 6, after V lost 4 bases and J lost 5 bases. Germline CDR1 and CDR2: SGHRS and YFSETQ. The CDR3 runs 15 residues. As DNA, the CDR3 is TGCGCCAGCAGCCCCGGGACAGGGGGCTTGGAGACCCAGTACTTC. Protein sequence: CASSPGTGGLETQYF.

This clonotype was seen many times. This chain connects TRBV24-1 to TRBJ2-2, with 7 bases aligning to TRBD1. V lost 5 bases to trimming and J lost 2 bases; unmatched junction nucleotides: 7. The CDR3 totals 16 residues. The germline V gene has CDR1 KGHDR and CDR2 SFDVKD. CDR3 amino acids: CATSVLGGSNTGELFF. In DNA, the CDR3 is TGTGCCACCAGTGTCCTAGGGGGCAGCAACACCGGGGAGCTGTTTTTT.

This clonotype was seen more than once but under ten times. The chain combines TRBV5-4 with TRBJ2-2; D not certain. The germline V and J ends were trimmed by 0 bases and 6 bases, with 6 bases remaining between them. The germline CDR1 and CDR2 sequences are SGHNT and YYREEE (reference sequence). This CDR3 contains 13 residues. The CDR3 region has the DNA TGTGCCAGCAGCTTGGCCGCCCCCGGGGAGCTGTTTTTT. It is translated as CASSLAAPGELFF.

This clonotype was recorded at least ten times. The CDR3 coding sequence is TGTGCCAGCAGCTTCGGAATACGCACAGATACGCAGTATTTT. The encoded protein is CASSFGIRTDTQYF. V usage is TRBV7-9 and J usage is TRBJ2-3; D call uncertain. Germline V CDR1 and CDR2: SEHNR, FQNEAQ (reference sequence). V was trimmed by 3 bases and J by 1 base, leaving 8 bases between them. This CDR3 is 14 amino acids long.

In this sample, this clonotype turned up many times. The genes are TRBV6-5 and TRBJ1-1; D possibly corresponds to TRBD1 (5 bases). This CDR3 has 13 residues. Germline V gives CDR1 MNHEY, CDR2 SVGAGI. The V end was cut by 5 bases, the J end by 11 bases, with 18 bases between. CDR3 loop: CASSELGGTSAFF. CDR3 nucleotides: TGTGCCAGCAGTGAACTGGGAGGGACGAGTGCTTTCTTT.

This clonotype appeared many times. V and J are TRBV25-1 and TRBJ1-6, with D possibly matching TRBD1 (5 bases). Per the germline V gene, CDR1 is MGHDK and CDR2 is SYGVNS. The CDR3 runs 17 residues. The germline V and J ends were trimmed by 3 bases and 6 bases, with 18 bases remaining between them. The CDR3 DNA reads TGTGCCAGCAGTGATCTAAAACTCAGGGCGGGTAATTCACCCCTCCACTTT. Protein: CASSDLKLRAGNSPLHF.

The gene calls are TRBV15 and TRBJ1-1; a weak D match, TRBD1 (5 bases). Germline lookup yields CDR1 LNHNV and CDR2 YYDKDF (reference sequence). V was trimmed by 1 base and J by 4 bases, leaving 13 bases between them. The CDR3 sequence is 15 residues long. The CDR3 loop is CATSRVAGTGTEAFF. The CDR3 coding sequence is TGTGCCACCAGCAGAGTAGCGGGGACGGGCACTGAAGCTTTCTTT.

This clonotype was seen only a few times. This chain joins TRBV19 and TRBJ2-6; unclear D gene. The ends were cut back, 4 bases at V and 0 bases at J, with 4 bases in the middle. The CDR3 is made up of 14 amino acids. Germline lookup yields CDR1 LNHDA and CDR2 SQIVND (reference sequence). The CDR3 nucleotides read TGTGCCAGTAGTAAGGGCTCTGGGGCCAACGTCCTGACTTTC. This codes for CASSKGSGANVLTF.